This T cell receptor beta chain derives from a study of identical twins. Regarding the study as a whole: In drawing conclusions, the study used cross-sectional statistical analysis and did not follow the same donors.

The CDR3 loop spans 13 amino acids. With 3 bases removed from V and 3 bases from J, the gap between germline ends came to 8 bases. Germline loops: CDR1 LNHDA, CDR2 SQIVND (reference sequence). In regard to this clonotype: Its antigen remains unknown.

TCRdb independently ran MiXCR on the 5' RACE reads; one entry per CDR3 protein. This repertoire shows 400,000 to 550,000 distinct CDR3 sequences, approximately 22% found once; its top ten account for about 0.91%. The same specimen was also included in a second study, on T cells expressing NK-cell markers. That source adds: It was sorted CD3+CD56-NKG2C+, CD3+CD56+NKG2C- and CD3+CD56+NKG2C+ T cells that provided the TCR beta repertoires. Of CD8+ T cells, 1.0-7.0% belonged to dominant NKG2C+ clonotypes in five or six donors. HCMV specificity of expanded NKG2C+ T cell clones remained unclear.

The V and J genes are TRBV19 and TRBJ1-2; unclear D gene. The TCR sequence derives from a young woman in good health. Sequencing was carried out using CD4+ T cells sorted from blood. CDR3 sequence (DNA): TGTGCCAGTAGTATTGGCCAGGACTATGGCTACACCTTC. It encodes CASSIGQDYGYTF. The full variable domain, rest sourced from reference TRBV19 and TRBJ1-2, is DGGITQSPKYLFRKEGQNVTLSCEQNLNHDAMYWYRQDPGQGLRLIYYSQIVNDFQKGDIAEGYSVSREKKESFPLTVTSAQKNPTAFYLCASSIGQDYGYTFGSGTRLTVV.